This T cell receptor (beta chain) was sequenced during a study of human T cells and chemical hapten exposure. Study-wide results and limits: TCRs above 1 in 1000 frequency stayed constant with DPC sensitization. Controls had significantly fewer large CDR3 similarity clusters than were formed by expanded TCRs.

Time point described: patch test 1, 2 weeks after DPC sensitization. Treatment reported: therapeutic diphenylcyclopropenone sensitization with weekly scalp DPC. This clonotype has a count of ten or more. Its antigen is unidentified. This CDR3 has 9 amino acids. The germline V gene encodes CDR1 DFQATT and CDR2 SNEGSKA (reference sequence). The V end was cut by 7 bases, the J end by 10 bases, with 9 bases between. Unique molecular identifiers were attached to individual cDNA molecules within the library. TCRdb re-called the RACE reads with MiXCR, one entry per CDR3 protein. The sample shows about 380,000 distinct CDR3 sequences, roughly 4.8% of them seen only once.

The chain has TRBV20-1 and TRBJ2-3; D remains ambiguous. The clonotype was recovered from a woman in her forties or fifties with alopecia areata. Some clones in this sample may be carry-over from other donors' samples. The source material was whole blood, sampled in connection with sensitization to the hapten diphenylcyclopropenone (DPC). The DNA of the CDR3 is TGCAGTGGAGATAGGGCGCAGTATTTT. This translates into CSGDRAQYF.